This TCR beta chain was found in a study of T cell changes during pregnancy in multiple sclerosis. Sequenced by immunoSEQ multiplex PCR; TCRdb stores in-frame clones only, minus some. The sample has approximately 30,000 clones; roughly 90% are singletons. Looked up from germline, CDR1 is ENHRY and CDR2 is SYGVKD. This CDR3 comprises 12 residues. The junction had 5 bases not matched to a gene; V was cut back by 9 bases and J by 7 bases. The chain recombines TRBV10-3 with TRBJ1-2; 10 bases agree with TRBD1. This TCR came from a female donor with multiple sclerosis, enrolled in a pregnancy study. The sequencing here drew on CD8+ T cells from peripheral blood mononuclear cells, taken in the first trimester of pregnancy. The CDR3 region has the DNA TGTGCCATTACCGGGACAGGGGTTGGCTACACCTTC. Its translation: CAITGTGVGYTF.